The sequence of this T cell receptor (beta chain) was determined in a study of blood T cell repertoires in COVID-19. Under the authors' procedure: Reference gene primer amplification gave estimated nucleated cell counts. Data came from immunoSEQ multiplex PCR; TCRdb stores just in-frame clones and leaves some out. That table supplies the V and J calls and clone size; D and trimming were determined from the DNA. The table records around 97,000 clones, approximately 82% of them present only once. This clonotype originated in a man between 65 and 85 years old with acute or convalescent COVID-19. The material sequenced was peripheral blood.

Here the CDR3 reads CASRTSGGTINEQFF. CDR3 bases: TGTGCCAGTAGGACTAGCGGGGGGACAATCAATGAGCAGTTCTTC. The chain couples TRBV19 to TRBJ2-1, with 13 bases identical to TRBD2. In germline, CDR1 is LNHDA, CDR2 SQIVND (reference sequence). Trimming removed 6 bases from V and 6 bases from J; junction bases left unmatched: 5. This CDR3 is built from 15 residues.